A selection of T cell receptor beta chains follows, all from one sample in a study of OX40 agonist ivuxolimab in advanced cancers. TCRdb's copy holds only in-frame clones and misses some; the assay was immunoSEQ multiplex PCR. The data hold roughly 100,000 clones, with roughly 84% observed a single time. The sample was CD4+ or CD8+ T cells sorted from blood, taken in a trial of the OX40 agonist ivuxolimab. Receptors originate from an adult with an advanced solid tumor such as melanoma, head and neck, liver or kidney cancer. Both conserved end residues are part of each CDR3. Size is omitted from some rows. Given values are once, few, many or a class for expanded clones.

v_call clone_size cdr3_aa
TRBV4-1 - CASSQDQTAKPQHF
TRBV7-6 - CASSLAVLSGGNIDTQYF
TRBV5-5 - CASTQFPGQAASPLHF
TRBV5-1 - CASSLGIAKQETQYF
TRBV5-4 - CASSLSGAGQPQHF
TRBV5-1 - CASSTGGAASYNEQFF
TRBV19 once CASSMGTSYDTQYF
TRBV6-1 - CASRETGGWETQYF
TRBV4-3 - CASSQDTPGANEKLFF
TRBV19 - CASSTRGTGELFF
TRBV27 - CASSSTGRHTDTQYF
TRBV5-6 - CASSKTDRVGIETQYF
TRBV5-4 - CASSRRGEQYF
TRBV27 - CASRGGAIGPTGELFF
TRBV5-1 - CASSRLSRTGAVNEQFF
TRBV12-5 - CASGSGTGYTGELFF
TRBV7-8 - CASSFELASYEQYF
TRBV7-2 - CASSYSSGGPNEQFF
TRBV27 - CASSLSGSHSYEQYF
TRBV11-2 - CASSPSGYNTEAFF
TRBV7-8 few CASSSRWGDYGYTF
TRBV18 - CASSPLNAGNGYGYTF
TRBV5-1 - CASTLRGQGATETQYF
TRBV5-1 - CATGLARSTDTQYF
TRBV29-1 once CSVRGANQPQHF
TRBV2 - CASSADGGFGTQYF
TRBV2 - CASSGPSSGGYGYTF
TRBV5-6 - CASSLVAGQGSYGANVLTF
TRBV7-2 - CASRPTPGPSDGYTF
TRBV30 - CAGTRGAGEQYF
TRBV4-3 - CASSQGWRTEAFF
TRBV10-3 - CAISSSGGPNTGELFF
TRBV2 once CAGGGQASNQPQHF